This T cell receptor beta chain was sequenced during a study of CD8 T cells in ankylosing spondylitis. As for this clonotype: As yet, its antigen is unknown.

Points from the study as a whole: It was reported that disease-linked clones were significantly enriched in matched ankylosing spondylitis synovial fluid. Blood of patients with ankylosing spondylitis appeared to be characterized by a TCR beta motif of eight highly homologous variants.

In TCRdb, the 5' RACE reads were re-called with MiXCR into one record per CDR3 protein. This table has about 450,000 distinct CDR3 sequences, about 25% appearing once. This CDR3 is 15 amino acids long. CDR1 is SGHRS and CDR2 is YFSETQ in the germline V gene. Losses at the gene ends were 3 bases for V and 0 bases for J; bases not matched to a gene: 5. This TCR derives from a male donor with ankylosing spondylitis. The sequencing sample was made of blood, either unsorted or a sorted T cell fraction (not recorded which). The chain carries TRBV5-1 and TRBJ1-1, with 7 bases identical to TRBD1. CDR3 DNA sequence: TGCGCCAGCAGCTGGGGGACAGTCATGAACACTGAAGCTTTCTTT. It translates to CASSWGTVMNTEAFF.